These 25 T cell receptor beta chains came from one sample sequenced in a study of blood T cell repertoires in COVID-19. Generated by immunoSEQ multiplex PCR, the TCRdb table keeps only in-frame clones and is missing some. The table records tens of thousands of clones, more than 80% of them present only once. The sample consisted of peripheral blood. The receptors derive from a man between 60 and 75 years old with acute or convalescent COVID-19.

This clone has only a few counts. This chain joins TRBV5-1 and TRBJ2-7; D might be TRBD2 (6 bases). Trimming removed 4 bases at V and 3 bases at J, with 11 bases between. The CDR3 runs 13 residues. Germline values: CDR1 SGHRS, CDR2 YFSETQ. In nucleotides, the CDR3 is TGCGCCAGCAGCGCGGTCGGGGGCTACGAGCAGTACTTC. Encoded protein: CASSAVGGYEQYF. The variable domain in full, completed from reference TRBV5-1 and TRBJ2-7, reads KAGVTQTPRYLIKTRGQQVTLSCSPISGHRSVSWYQQTPGQGLQFLFEYFSETQRNKGNFPGRFSGRQFSNSRSEMNVSTLELGDSALYLCASSAVGGYEQYFGPGTRLTVT.

This chain uses TRBV12-3 or TRBV12-4 with TRBJ1-2; no clear D gene. The V end lost 2 bases, the J end lost 8 bases, and 6 bases lay between the germline ends. The CDR3 length is 11 residues. CDR3 bases: TGTGCCAGCAGTTTAAGTCGGGGCTACACCTTC. This sequence encodes CASSLSRGYTF.

The V gene is TRBV4-1, the J gene TRBJ2-6; perhaps TRBD1 as D (6 bases). The germline gives CDR1 MGHRA, CDR2 YSYEKL. The CDR3 runs to 17 residues. Trimming left V 1 base short and J 1 base short, with 11 bases between. The CDR3 sequence is CASSQASTGSGANVLTF. The CDR3, as DNA: TGCGCCAGCAGCCAAGCCTCAACAGGGTCTGGGGCCAACGTCCTGACTTTC.

The gene calls are TRBV15 and TRBJ2-5, with D unresolved. Germline CDR1 is LNHNV and CDR2 is YYDKDF (reference sequence). Deletions cut 6 bases from V and 0 bases from J, with 14 bases between. CDR3 length: 15 amino acids. The chain's CDR3 is CATSMKVQHQETQYF. The CDR3 DNA reads TGTGCCACCAGTATGAAGGTACAGCACCAAGAGACCCAGTACTTC.

In regard to this clone: The same CDR3 arises from other DNA sequences in this sample as well. The V gene is TRBV19, the J gene TRBJ1-5, with TRBD1 as a possible D gene (6 bases). Germline CDR1 and CDR2: LNHDA and SQIVND (reference sequence). The V end was cut by 5 bases, the J end by 6 bases, with 11 bases between. The CDR3 consists of 13 residues. The CDR3 coding sequence is TGTGCCAGTAGTGCAGGGGTCCGTCAGCCCCAGCATTTT. Protein: CASSAGVRQPQHF.

The rearrangement links TRBV18 to TRBJ2-3; 9 bases match TRBD1. CDR1 and CDR2 from the germline V gene are KGHSH and LQKENI. The trim removed 0 bases at V and 4 bases at J, leaving 5 bases unmatched. This CDR3 contains 16 residues. CDR3 coding DNA: TGTGCCAGCTCACCACCGGGACAGGGCTTGGCAGATACGCAGTATTTT. Its translation: CASSPPGQGLADTQYF.

This clone was counted ten times or more. The rearrangement joins TRBV18 to TRBJ1-3, with a tentative D call TRBD1 (5 bases). The V gene's germline CDR1 is KGHSH and CDR2 LQKENI. The germline V and J ends were trimmed by 0 bases and 2 bases, with 11 bases remaining between them. There are 16 residues in the CDR3. CDR3 residues: CASSPPGRATGNTIYF. As DNA, the CDR3 is TGTGCCAGCTCACCACCCGGCAGGGCGACTGGAAACACCATATATTTT.

The J gene is TRBJ1-1, the V gene TRBV7-9; TRBD1 aligns across 9 bases. The trim removed 1 base at V and 4 bases at J, leaving 4 bases unmatched. The germline V gene encodes CDR1 SEHNR and CDR2 FQNEAQ (reference sequence). CDR3 size: 15 residues. The CDR3 sequence: CASSLGTGAFTEAFF. CDR3 nucleotide sequence: TGTGCCAGCAGCTTAGGGACAGGGGCCTTCACTGAAGCTTTCTTT.

CDR3 sequence reads: CASSHQQGNSPLHF. CDR3 coding DNA: TGTGCCAGCAGTCATCAACAGGGGAATTCACCCCTCCACTTT. The rearrangement uses TRBV6-5 and TRBJ1-6; 7 nucleotides line up with TRBD1. The junction had 5 bases not matched to a gene; V was cut back by 5 bases and J by 7 bases. Germline V CDR1 and CDR2: MNHEY, SVGAGI. This CDR3 spans 14 amino acids.

The rearrangement links TRBV2 to TRBJ2-1; D ambiguous. Looked up from germline, CDR1 is SNHLY and CDR2 is FYNNEI. The V end lost 2 bases, the J end lost 5 bases, and 13 bases lay between the germline ends. The CDR3 is 15 residues long. DNA for the CDR3: TGTGCCAGCAGTGAACCCCGGTCTGTAAACAATGAGCAGTTCTTC. Translating it yields CASSEPRSVNNEQFF.

The chain combines TRBV2 with TRBJ1-2; D not certain. V lost 3 bases and J lost 1, with 12 bases in between. The CDR3 extends over 15 amino acids. The germline CDR1 and CDR2 sequences are SNHLY and FYNNEI. The CDR3 DNA sequence: TGTGCCAGCAGTGAGGGCTCGACTATTAACTATGGCTACACCTTC. This codes for CASSEGSTINYGYTF.

This clone was detected only once. The chain couples TRBV7-9 to TRBJ1-4; maybe TRBD1 (6 bases). The CDR3 is 16 residues long. Trimming took 1 base from V and 1 from J, leaving 10 bases between them. Germline V gene sequence: CDR1 SEHNR, CDR2 FQNEAQ (reference sequence). The CDR3 DNA reads as TGTGCCAGCAGCTTAGACGAGGGGGAAACTAATGAAAAACTGTTTTTT. Protein: CASSLDEGETNEKLFF.

The DNA for the CDR3 is TGTGCCAGCAGGGTAGCGGGGGGGCCGGATGAGCAGTTCTTC. It yields the protein CASRVAGGPDEQFF. The gene calls are TRBV6-5 and TRBJ2-1; 11 nucleotides align to TRBD2. The CDR3 length is 14 residues. V shed 6 bases and J 8 bases; nucleotides not matched to a gene: 6. Germline CDR1 is MNHEY and CDR2 is SVGAGI.

The chain joins TRBV7-2 to TRBJ1-1; 7 nucleotides line up with TRBD1. Germline V gene data show CDR1 as SGHTA and CDR2 as FQGNSA. V was clipped by 5 bases and J by 1 base; unmatched bases: 4. The CDR3 loop spans 14 amino acids. CDR3 protein: CASSTDRENTEAFF. The CDR3 DNA follows: TGTGCCAGCAGCACTGACAGGGAGAACACTGAAGCTTTCTTT. Full variable domain (outside the CDR3, taken from reference TRBV7-2 and TRBJ1-1): GAGVSQSPSNKVTEKGKDVELRCDPISGHTALYWYRQSLGQGLEFLIYFQGNSAPDKSGLPSDRFSAERTGGSVSTLTIQRTQQEDSAVYLCASSTDRENTEAFFGQGTRLTVV.

By its share, this clone is medium-sized. The chain joins TRBV27 to TRBJ2-2, with D unclear. This CDR3 is 14 amino acids long. Trimming took 2 bases from V and 4 from J, leaving 8 bases between them. CDR1 is MNHEY and CDR2 is SMNVEV in the germline V gene (reference sequence). Here the CDR3 reads CASSLATSTGELFF. Written as DNA, the CDR3 is TGTGCCAGCAGTTTAGCCACATCCACCGGGGAGCTGTTTTTT.

A note on this clone: At one end the junction does not follow the germline gene, possibly because of a read error. The chain uses TRBV4-1 and TRBJ1-1; 8 nucleotides match TRBD1. Germline CDR1 MGHRA, CDR2 YSYEKL. The CDR3 has 13 residues. The CDR3 coding sequence is TGCGCCAGCAGCCTACGATCTGACAGGGGCCACAACTTT. Translated: CASSLRSDRGHNF.

The rearrangement joins TRBV19 to TRBJ1-2, with D maybe TRBD1 (6 bases). CDR1 LNHDA and CDR2 SQIVND come from the germline V gene (reference sequence). This CDR3 has 14 amino acids. The ends were cut back, 7 bases at V and 4 bases at J, with 16 bases in the middle. In DNA, the CDR3 is TGTGCCAGTACTGTACAGGGTAGGGGCTATGGCTACACCTTC. This translates into CASTVQGRGYGYTF.

This rearrangement joins TRBV9 to TRBJ1-1; 7 positions agree with TRBD1. The CDR3 length is 16 residues. Looked up from germline, CDR1 is SGDLS and CDR2 is YYNGEE. V dropped 4 bases and J dropped 5; count of bases not matched to a gene: 14. CDR3 sequence reads: CASSNRAGTATTEAFF. CDR3 DNA: TGTGCCAGCAGCAATCGTGCCGGGACAGCGACAACTGAAGCTTTCTTT.

The chain combines TRBV24-1 with TRBJ1-1, with D tentatively TRBD1 (5 bases). The CDR3 runs 15 residues. The germline CDR1 and CDR2 sequences are KGHDR and SFDVKD. V lost 5 bases and J lost 3, with 15 bases in between. The CDR3 here is CATSGGARGDTEAFF. The DNA of the CDR3 is TGTGCCACCAGTGGCGGGGCCCGAGGGGACACTGAAGCTTTCTTT.

The gene calls are TRBV6-2 or TRBV6-3 and TRBJ2-6; 10 bases agree with TRBD1. CDR1 is MNHEY and CDR2 is SVGEGT in the germline V gene. The trim removed 5 bases at V and 2 bases at J, leaving 9 bases unmatched. This CDR3 comprises 18 residues. CDR3 loop: CASSTQGTGDPGANVLTF. CDR3 bases: TGTGCCAGCAGTACACAAGGGACAGGGGACCCTGGGGCCAACGTCCTGACTTTC.

V gene TRBV28 combines with J gene TRBJ1-4; TRBD1 matches at 7 bases. Germline CDR1 and CDR2: MDHEN and SYDVKM. The V segment lost 6 bases and the J segment 5 bases; nucleotides outside the gene matches: 6. The CDR3 contains 14 residues. In nucleotides, the CDR3 is TGTGCCAGCAGCACCGGGACAGAAAATGAAAAACTGTTTTTT. Translation: CASSTGTENEKLFF.

This chain connects TRBV6-5 to TRBJ2-3; the match to TRBD1 covers 9 bases. With V trimmed by 6 bases and J by 3 bases, 10 bases remained unmatched. CDR3 size: 16 residues. Germline-derived CDR1 and CDR2 are MNHEY and SVGAGI. This chain's CDR3 is CASRYNPGQGTDTQYF. In nucleotides, the CDR3 is TGTGCCAGCAGATACAACCCGGGACAGGGAACAGATACGCAGTATTTT.

This rearrangement joins TRBV11-2 to TRBJ2-7, with D unclear. The CDR3 has 14 amino acids. CDR1 is SGHAT and CDR2 is FQNNGV in the germline V gene. V gave up 7 bases and J gave up 5 bases, with 18 bases separating them. In DNA, the CDR3 is TGTGCCAGCACTTCCCCCCCGAGAGTCCACGAGCAGTACTTC. Translation gives CASTSPPRVHEQYF.

This clone was observed once. The J gene is TRBJ2-3, the V gene TRBV10-1, with D possibly being TRBD2 (6 bases). Per germline, CDR1 WNHNN and CDR2 SYGVQD (reference sequence). There are 14 residues in the CDR3. V lost 3 bases and J 5 bases, leaving 12 bases between the germline ends. The CDR3 spells CASSEGSGIDTQYF. The CDR3 nucleotides are TGCGCCAGCAGTGAAGGTAGCGGTATAGATACGCAGTATTTT.

This rearrangement joins TRBV3-1 (or the pseudogene TRBV3-2) to TRBJ2-5; no clear D gene. This CDR3 contains 15 residues. V gave up 1 base and J gave up 2 bases, with 11 bases separating them. Germline lookup yields CDR1 LGHDT and CDR2 YNNKEL (reference sequence). The DNA of the CDR3 is TGTGCCAGCAGCCAAGCCGTTACTGCACAAGAGACCCAGTACTTC. It codes for CASSQAVTAQETQYF.